This TCR beta chain was captured in a study of blood T cells in healthy people across ages. Through a sample-barcoded 5' primer and a J-beta primer mix, a second PCR was run for roughly 7 to 12 cycles. TCRdb processed the 5' RACE reads anew with MiXCR; each CDR3 protein has one entry. The sample yields about 680,000 distinct CDR3 sequences, approximately 50% seen once. V lost 4 bases and J lost 6, with 17 bases in between. The CDR3 loop spans 14 amino acids. CDR1 and CDR2 from the germline V gene are DFQATT and SNEGSKA (reference sequence). The sample taken for sequencing was blood. The sequence was obtained from a woman in her fifties or sixties in good health. The gene calls are TRBV20-1 and TRBJ2-3, with D hard to call. The CDR3 loop reads CSANPPSRLDTQYF. For the CDR3, the DNA is TGCAGTGCTAACCCCCCGTCGCGCTTGGATACGCAGTATTTT.